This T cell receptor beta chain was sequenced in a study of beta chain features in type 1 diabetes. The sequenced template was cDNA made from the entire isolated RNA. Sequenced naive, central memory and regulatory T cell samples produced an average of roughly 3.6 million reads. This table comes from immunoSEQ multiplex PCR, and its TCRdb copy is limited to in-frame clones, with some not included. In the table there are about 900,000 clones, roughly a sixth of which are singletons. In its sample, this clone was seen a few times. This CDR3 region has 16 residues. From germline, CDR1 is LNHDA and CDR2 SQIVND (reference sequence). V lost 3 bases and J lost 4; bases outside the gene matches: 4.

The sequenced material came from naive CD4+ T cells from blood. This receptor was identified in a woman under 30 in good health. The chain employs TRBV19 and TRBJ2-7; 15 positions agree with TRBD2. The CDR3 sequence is CASSMAGTSGRYEQYF. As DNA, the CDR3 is TGTGCCAGTAGTATGGCGGGGACTAGCGGGAGGTACGAGCAGTACTTC.